The 4 T cell receptor beta chains listed next were all sequenced from one sample in a study of tumor-infiltrating lymphocytes in oesophageal squamous cell carcinoma. TCRdb used MiXCR to reprocess the PCR reads, holding one entry per CDR3 protein. The sample holds about 23,000 distinct CDR3 sequences; 35% to 45% are singletons and the top ten take about 25%. The sample taken for sequencing was esophageal tumor tissue. Receptor source: a male donor with esophageal squamous cell carcinoma.

In its sample, this clonotype was seen a few times. This is likely a read error, given that the CDR3 carries no conserved phenylalanine or tryptophan at its end. The DNA is omitted, as the CDR3 cannot be located on it reliably, and the CDR3 follows TCRdb's listing. V and J are TRBV7-6 and TRBJ2-5; TRBD2, the D gene given by the table, was not confirmed from the DNA. The CDR3 adds up to 14 amino acids, both ends counted. Germline V gene sequence: CDR1 SGHVS, CDR2 FNYEAQ. The CDR3 loop reads CASSHLESPLHFGN.

This chain links TRBV19 with TRBJ2-3; 8 nucleotides align to TRBD2. The J call could be wrong; TRBJ2-7 is a better fit for the DNA end. The germline V gene has CDR1 LNHDA and CDR2 SQIVND (reference sequence). This CDR3 region has 14 residues. The CDR3 reads CASREGTLGAEQYF. CDR3 DNA: TGTGCCAGCCGGGAGGGGACACTGGGCGCCGAGCAGTACTTC.

This clonotype was observed many times. A read error may be the cause here, since a much bigger clone is one base away. This rearrangement joins TRBV6-1 to TRBJ2-7; TRBD2 aligns across 13 bases. The J segment lost 7 bases and the V segment lost 1 base, leaving 10 bases of the junction unmatched. Germline V lookup: CDR1 MNHNS, CDR2 SASEGT. The CDR3 is made up of 17 amino acids. The CDR3 is CASSEVRLAGGGNEQYF. CDR3 DNA sequence: TGTGCCAGCAGTGAAGTGAGACTAGCGGGAGGTGGGAATGAGCAGTACTTC.

This clonotype is categorized as medium-sized. The chain has TRBV7-8 and TRBJ2-7; D is unresolved. Between the trimmed V and J ends, which lost 3 bases and 2 bases, there was a span of 11 bases. The CDR3 runs 14 residues. In germline, CDR1 is SGHVS, CDR2 FQNEAQ. CDR3 bases: TGTGCCAGCAGCTTCCCAGGCGGAGCCTACGAGCAGTACTTC. Translated: CASSFPGGAYEQYF.